What follows are 18 T cell receptor beta chains derived from one specimen sequenced in a study of human T cells and chemical hapten exposure. Noted time point: pre-sensitization, week 0. Indicated treatment: therapeutic diphenylcyclopropenone sensitization with weekly scalp DPC. MiXCR, run by TCRdb on the RACE reads, gives a single entry per CDR3 protein. The sample contains about 68,000 distinct CDR3 sequences, 11% of which appear only once. The sequencing used whole blood, collected in connection with sensitization to the hapten diphenylcyclopropenone (DPC). Every receptor here comes from a woman between 45 and 65 years old with alopecia areata. Some clones in this sample may be carry-over from other donors' samples.

This clonotype has ten or more counts. The rearrangement links TRBV5-1 to TRBJ2-7; D gene ambiguous. CDR1 is SGHRS and CDR2 is YFSETQ in the germline V gene. V lost 2 bases, J lost 0 bases, and 12 bases lay in between. The CDR3 length is 15 residues. CDR3 amino acids: CASSFRLGSSYEQYF. In nucleotides, the CDR3 is TGCGCCAGCAGCTTCCGACTGGGTAGCTCCTACGAGCAGTACTTC.

This clonotype was seen a handful of times. The gene calls are TRBV7-2 and TRBJ1-5; weak D call: TRBD1 (5 bases). Trimming removed 2 bases at V and 4 bases at J, with 9 bases between. Germline-derived CDR1 and CDR2 are SGHTA and FQGNSA. This CDR3 has 14 amino acids. In DNA form, the CDR3 reads TGTGCCAGCAGCTTACAGGGTTGGAATCAGCCCCAGCATTTT. It encodes CASSLQGWNQPQHF.

This clonotype was recorded a few times. This chain links TRBV13 with TRBJ2-7, with TRBD1 matching over 7 bases. Germline CDR1 and CDR2: PRHDT and FYEKMQ (reference sequence). There are 15 residues in the CDR3. The V segment lost 5 bases and the J segment 2 bases; nucleotides outside the gene matches: 9. The CDR3 nucleotides are TGTGCCAGCAGCCCCGCTTCCGGGACAGCCTACGAGCAGTACTTC. This translates into CASSPASGTAYEQYF. The full variable domain, with the rest looked up from reference TRBV13 and TRBJ2-7, is AAGVIQSPRHLIKEKRETATLKCYPIPRHDTVYWYQQGPGQDPQFLISFYEKMQSDKGSIPDRFSAQQFSDYHSELNMSSLELGDSALYFCASSPASGTAYEQYFGPGTRLTVT.

This clonotype was found many times. The V gene is TRBV7-2, the J gene TRBJ1-3; maybe TRBD1 (6 bases). Germline V gene data show CDR1 as SGHTA and CDR2 as FQGNSA. V lost 5 bases and J lost 2, with 16 bases in between. CDR3 length: 16 residues. DNA for the CDR3: TGTGCCAGCAGCCTCCACACAGGGTCGGCTGGAAACACCATATATTTT. Amino acid sequence: CASSLHTGSAGNTIYF.

This clonotype showed up many times. The rearrangement joins TRBV7-8 to TRBJ2-3, with D uncertain. The CDR3 has 13 residues. Trimming shortened V by 5 bases and J by 4 bases, and 10 bases separated the two germline ends. Germline assignment: CDR1 SGHVS and CDR2 FQNEAQ. CDR3 bases: TGTGCCAGCAGCACCGACCAAGCAGATACGCAGTATTTT. Encoded protein: CASSTDQADTQYF.

This rearrangement joins TRBV5-6 to TRBJ2-3, with D perhaps matching TRBD2 (6 bases). V lost 6 bases and J lost 7, with 18 bases in between. Looked up from germline, CDR1 is SGHDT and CDR2 is YYEEEE. This CDR3 comprises 14 residues. CDR3: CASTSRLGINTQYF. The CDR3 region has the DNA TGTGCCAGCACCTCCCGACTAGGAATAAATACGCAGTATTTT.

There are a few counts of this clonotype. The V and J genes are TRBV5-1 and TRBJ1-5, with 9 nucleotides matching TRBD1. The CDR3 is made up of 15 amino acids. V was clipped by 1 base and J by 8 bases; unmatched bases: 7. Germline V lookup: CDR1 SGHRS, CDR2 YFSETQ. The CDR3 DNA sequence: TGCGCCAGCAGCTTGATGGGACAGGGAATGGAGCCCCAGCATTTT. This codes for CASSLMGQGMEPQHF.

The chain employs TRBV4-3 and TRBJ2-2, with no clear D. This CDR3 spans 15 amino acids. CDR1 is LGHNA, CDR2 YSLEER, per germline. Trimming cost V 3 bases and J 6 bases, with 14 bases left between them. The CDR3 sequence: CASSHQAQVPGELFF. CDR3 nucleotides: TGCGCCAGCAGCCACCAGGCCCAGGTGCCCGGGGAGCTGTTTTTT.

The rearrangement links TRBV4-3 to TRBJ1-2; D may be TRBD1 (5 bases). Trimming cost V 4 bases and J 4 bases, with 10 bases left between them. Germline V gene sequence: CDR1 LGHNA, CDR2 YSLEER. The CDR3 is 13 amino acids. CDR3 protein: CASSPGRGYGYTF. CDR3 bases: TGCGCCAGCAGCCCTGGTAGGGGCTATGGCTACACCTTC.

There are many counts of this clonotype. The rearrangement links TRBV12-3 or TRBV12-4 to TRBJ2-7; tentative D call: TRBD2 (5 bases). The CDR3 spans 13 residues. Trimming shortened V by 6 bases and J by 1 base, and 10 bases separated the two germline ends. The CDR3 DNA reads TGTGCCAGCAGCCGCCCGGGGTCCTACGAGCAGTACTTC. Protein: CASSRPGSYEQYF.

This clonotype was recorded many times. The genes are TRBV7-9 and TRBJ2-3; D is unresolved. The CDR3 covers 11 residues. Germline V lookup: CDR1 SEHNR, CDR2 FQNEAQ (reference sequence). V was shortened by 4 bases and J by 10 bases, with 9 bases between the two germline ends. In DNA, the CDR3 is TGTGCCAGCAGCTCGTTCGGAGCGCAGTATTTT. It translates to CASSSFGAQYF.

The chain's CDR3 is CSARDREGSYNEQFF. As DNA, the CDR3 is TGCAGTGCTAGAGATCGGGAGGGTTCCTACAATGAGCAGTTCTTC. The chain recombines TRBV20-1 with TRBJ2-1; 8 nucleotides line up with TRBD2. The CDR3 covers 15 residues. Trimming took 0 bases from V and 1 from J; bases not matched to a gene: 2. CDR1 DFQATT and CDR2 SNEGSKA come from the germline V gene (reference sequence).

The chain uses TRBV6-2 or TRBV6-3 and TRBJ2-1; possible D gene TRBD1, 6 bases. CDR1 MNHEY and CDR2 SVGEGT come from the germline V gene. Trimming removed 0 bases at V and 9 bases at J, with 12 bases between. The CDR3 totals 14 residues. CDR3 nucleotide sequence: TGTGCCAGCAGTTACTCTCTAGTCAGGGGTGAGCAGTTCTTC. Its protein is CASSYSLVRGEQFF.

In this sample, this clonotype turned up a few times. The V gene is TRBV29-1, the J gene TRBJ2-3; D is perhaps TRBD1 (6 bases). Germline lookup yields CDR1 SQVTM and CDR2 ANQGSEA. V gave up 3 bases and J gave up 5 bases, with 21 bases separating them. This CDR3 contains 16 residues. CDR3 in amino acids: CSVDPQDRILRDTQYF. Written as DNA, the CDR3 is TGCAGCGTTGACCCCCAGGACAGAATCTTACGAGATACGCAGTATTTT.

This clonotype has at least ten counts. The chain joins TRBV5-6 to TRBJ1-1; the match to TRBD1 covers 8 bases. V lost 4 bases, J lost 0 bases, and 8 bases stayed unmatched. Germline V CDR1 and CDR2: SGHDT, YYEEEE. The CDR3 spans 16 residues. Here the CDR3 reads CASSLLGQVMNTEAFF. The CDR3 DNA reads TGTGCCAGCAGCCTACTGGGACAGGTAATGAACACTGAAGCTTTCTTT.

The gene calls are TRBV2 and TRBJ1-1; TRBD1 agrees at 8 bases. The trim removed 6 bases at V and 11 bases at J, leaving 11 bases unmatched. This CDR3 spans 13 amino acids. Germline V gene lookup returns CDR1 SNHLY and CDR2 FYNNEI. CDR3 coding DNA: TGTGCCAGCAGATCGACAGGGGTAAATTCGGCTTTCTTT. It yields the protein CASRSTGVNSAFF.

At least ten counts were recorded for this clonotype. The V call is TRBV28, the J call TRBJ1-6, with a tentative D call TRBD1 (5 bases). V was pared by 7 bases and J by 8 bases, with 15 bases between. In germline, CDR1 is MDHEN, CDR2 SYDVKM. The CDR3 is 14 residues long. CDR3 sequence (DNA): TGTGCCAGCACCGAATTACAGGACCATTCACCCCTCCACTTT. As protein: CASTELQDHSPLHF. Together with reference TRBV28 and TRBJ1-6, the CDR3 gives the full variable domain: DVKVTQSSRYLVKRTGEKVFLECVQDMDHENMFWYRQDPGLGLRLIYFSYDVKMKEKGDIPEGYSVSREKKERFSLILESASTNQTSMYLCASTELQDHSPLHFGNGTRLTVT.

At least ten counts were recorded for this clonotype. The gene calls are TRBV29-1 and TRBJ2-5; 12 bases map to TRBD2. Trimming cost V 5 bases and J 5 bases; bases outside gene matches: 9. Germline CDR1 reads SQVTM; CDR2 reads ANQGSEA. This CDR3 contains 15 residues. As DNA, the CDR3 is TGCAGCGTTCCCAGACTAGCGGGAGTAGAGGAGACCCAGTACTTC. It encodes CSVPRLAGVEETQYF.